The entry below describes one TCR beta chain. Here immunoSEQ multiplex PCR was the method, and the copy in TCRdb shows in-frame clones only, minus some. The sample has some 23,000 clones, around 83% seen once. The CDR3 runs to 15 residues. CDR1 and CDR2 from the germline V gene are SGHTS and YDEGEE. V was clipped by 1 base and J by 8 bases, with 16 bases between them. The record originates from a study of control samples from healthy donors and cancer patients. The specimen sequenced was PBMCs. The chain combines TRBV5-8 with TRBJ2-1, with D tentatively TRBD1 or TRBD2 (5 bases each). The TCR originated in a man in his 60s with head and neck cancer. Written as DNA, the CDR3 is TGTGCCAGCAGCTTGCAGGGCGCGGGTTGGGATGAGCAGTTCTTC. Translating it yields CASSLQGAGWDEQFF.